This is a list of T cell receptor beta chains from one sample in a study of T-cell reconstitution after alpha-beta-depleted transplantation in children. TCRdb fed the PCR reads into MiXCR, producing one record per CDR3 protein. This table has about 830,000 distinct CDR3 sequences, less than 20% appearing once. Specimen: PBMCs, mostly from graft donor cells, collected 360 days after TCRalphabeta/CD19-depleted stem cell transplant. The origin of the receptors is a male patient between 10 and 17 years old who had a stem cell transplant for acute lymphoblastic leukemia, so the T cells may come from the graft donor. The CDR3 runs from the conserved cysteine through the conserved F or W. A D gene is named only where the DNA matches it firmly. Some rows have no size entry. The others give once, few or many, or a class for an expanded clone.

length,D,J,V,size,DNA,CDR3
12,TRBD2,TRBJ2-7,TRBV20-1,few,TGCAGTGCTGCGGGACTAGCGGAAGGGCAGTACTTC,CSAAGLAEGQYF
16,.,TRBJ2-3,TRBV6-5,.,TGTGCCAGCAGTTACTCGGGCAGGAAGTACACAGATACGCAGTATTTT,CASSYSGRKYTDTQYF
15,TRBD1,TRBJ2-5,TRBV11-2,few,TGTGCCAGCAGCTCCTACAGGGGGCGGCAAGAGACCCAGTACTTC,CASSSYRGRQETQYF
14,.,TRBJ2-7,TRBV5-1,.,TGCGCCAGCAGGATGAGACAGGAACTGGTCGAGCAGTACTTC,CASRMRQELVEQYF
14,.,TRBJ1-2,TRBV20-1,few,TGCAGTGCTAGTGTAAGGGGCGCCAACTATGGCTACACCTTC,CSASVRGANYGYTF
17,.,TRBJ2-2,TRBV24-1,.,TGTGCCACCAGTGATTTGACGGCCGGGGAGAACACCGGGGAGCTGTTTTTT,CATSDLTAGENTGELFF
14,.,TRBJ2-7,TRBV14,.,TGTGCCAGCAGCCAAGTGAGGGGGGCGCTGGAGCAGTACTTC,CASSQVRGALEQYF
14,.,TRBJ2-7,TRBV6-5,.,TGTGCCAGCAGTTCCTCACAGGGACCCTACGAGCAGTACTTC,CASSSSQGPYEQYF
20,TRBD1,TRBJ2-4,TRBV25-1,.,TGTGCCGCCGGGGAGCAGCCAGGGGGCCGCATTACTCCAGCCAAAAACATTCAGTACTTC,CAAGEQPGGRITPAKNIQYF
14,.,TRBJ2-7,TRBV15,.,TGTGCCACCAGCGGGACGAGGGCCGGGTACGAGCAGTACTTC,CATSGTRAGYEQYF
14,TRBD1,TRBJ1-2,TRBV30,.,TGTGCCTGGAGGGACAGGGGGAAGAACTATGGCTACACCTTC,CAWRDRGKNYGYTF
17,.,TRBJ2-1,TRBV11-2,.,TGTGCCAGCAGCTTAGATCGATTCACTAGCCGTTACAATGAGCAGTTCTTC,CASSLDRFTSRYNEQFF
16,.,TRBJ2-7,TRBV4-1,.,TGCGCCAGCAGCCCTCCAGCGGATCAAAATTCCTACGAGCAGTACTTC,CASSPPADQNSYEQYF
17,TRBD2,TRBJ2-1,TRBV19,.,TGTGCCAGTAGTTCGTTAGCGGGAGGAAAGTTCTACAATGAGCAGTTCTTC,CASSSLAGGKFYNEQFF
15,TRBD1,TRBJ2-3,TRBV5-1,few,TGCGCCAGCAGACGGGACAGGGCTTCCACAGATACGCAGTATTTT,CASRRDRASTDTQYF
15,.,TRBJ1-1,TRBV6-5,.,TGTTCCAGCAGTTACTTATACCGGGAAAACACTGAAGCTTTCTTT,CSSSYLYRENTEAFF
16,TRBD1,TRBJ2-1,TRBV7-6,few,TGTGCCAGCGGCCAAAGAACAGGGGCCACCTACAATGAGCAGTTCTTC,CASGQRTGATYNEQFF
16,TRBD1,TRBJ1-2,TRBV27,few,TGTGCCAGCAGAGTGACAGGGACCTCACTTAACTATGGCTACACCTTC,CASRVTGTSLNYGYTF
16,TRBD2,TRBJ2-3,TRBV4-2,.,TGTGCCAGCAGCCCTTCGACTAGCAGTAGCACAGATACGCAGTATTTT,CASSPSTSSSTDTQYF
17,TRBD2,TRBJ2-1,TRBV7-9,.,TGTGCCAGCAGCTTTTTCCCGGGAACTAGCGTTTACAATGAGCAGTTCTTC,CASSFFPGTSVYNEQFF
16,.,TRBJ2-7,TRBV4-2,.,TGTGCCAGCAGCCAAGATCAAGGGAGGAGGCCCTACGAGCAGTACTTC,CASSQDQGRRPYEQYF
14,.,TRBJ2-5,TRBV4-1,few,TGCGCCAGCAGCCAAGAAGGGGGCCAAGAGACCCAGTACTTC,CASSQEGGQETQYF
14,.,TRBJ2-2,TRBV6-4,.,TGTGCCAGCAGTGACTCTGTACTAGCCGGGGAGCTGTTTTTT,CASSDSVLAGELFF
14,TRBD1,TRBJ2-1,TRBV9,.,TGTGCCAGCAGCGTGACAGGGGGCTCCAATGAGCAGTTCTTC,CASSVTGGSNEQFF
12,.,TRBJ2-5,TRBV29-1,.,TGCAGCGTTGTCGGGGAGCAAGAGACCCAGTACTTC,CSVVGEQETQYF
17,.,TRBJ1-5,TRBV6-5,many,TGTGCCAGCAGTTACTCGAGTAGGGGGGGCAGCAATCAGCCCCAGCATTTT,CASSYSSRGGSNQPQHF
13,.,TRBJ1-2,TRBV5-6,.,TGTGCCAGCAGCTTGAATCTTAACTATGGCTACACCTTC,CASSLNLNYGYTF